The TCR beta chain under discussion was sequenced for a study of T cells in Graves' hyperthyroidism and ophthalmopathy. Notes on the study in general: The blood repertoire included most of the expanded thyroid clonotypes above 0.001. Stable hyperthyroidism was told apart from ophthalmopathy by a model built on 13 V-J features.

The CDR3 extends over 12 amino acids. V lost 1 base and J 7 bases, leaving 5 bases between the germline ends. Germline CDR1 GTSNPN, CDR2 SVGIG (reference sequence). The table lists this clonotype with many counts. Its antigen is unknown. RNA transcripts gave rise to amplified TCR beta CDR3 regions. HTBI primers were the set used in a first-round RT-PCR of the TCR CDR3. A single record per CDR3 protein comes from TCRdb applying MiXCR to the multiplex PCR reads. The sample has 200,000 to 250,000 distinct CDR3 sequences; less than 20% are singletons. The TCR comes from a woman between 18 and 29 years old with Graves' ophthalmopathy. V usage is TRBV30 and J usage is TRBJ1-6, with D unclear. Sequencing input: blood. The DNA of the CDR3 is TGTGCCTGGAGTGGACCGAATTCACCCCTCCACTTT. Amino acid sequence: CAWSGPNSPLHF.